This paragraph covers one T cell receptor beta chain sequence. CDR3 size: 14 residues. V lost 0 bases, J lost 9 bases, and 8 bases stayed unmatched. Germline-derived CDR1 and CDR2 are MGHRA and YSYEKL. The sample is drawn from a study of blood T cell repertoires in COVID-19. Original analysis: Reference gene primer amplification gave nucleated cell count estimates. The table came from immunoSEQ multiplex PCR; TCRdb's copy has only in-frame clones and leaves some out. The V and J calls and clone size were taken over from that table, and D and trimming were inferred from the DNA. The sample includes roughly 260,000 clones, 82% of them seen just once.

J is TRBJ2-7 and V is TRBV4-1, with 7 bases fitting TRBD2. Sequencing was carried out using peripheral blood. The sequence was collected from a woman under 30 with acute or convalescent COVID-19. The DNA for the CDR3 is TGCGCCAGCAGCCAAGACTTTGGCCGACTAGCGCAGTACTTC. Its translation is CASSQDFGRLAQYF.